The entry that follows covers one T cell receptor (beta chain) sequence. Its antigen remains unidentified. The junction had 13 bases not matched to a gene; V was cut back by 8 bases and J by 14 bases. Germline CDR1 reads MDHEN; CDR2 reads SYDVKM. The CDR3 runs to 12 residues. Diagnoses were made from clinical symptoms, serum measures (thyroxine and TRAb), thyroid ultrasound and orbital computed tomography. RNA transcripts were the template for amplifying TCR beta CDR3 regions. First-round RT-PCR targeting the TCR CDR3 was performed with the HTBI primer set. TCRdb called the multiplex PCR reads again in MiXCR, with one record for every CDR3 protein. The sample includes about 360,000 distinct CDR3 sequences, roughly 25% seen only once; the top ten take around 70%. The data belong to a study of T cells in Graves' hyperthyroidism and ophthalmopathy. Study outcomes and limitations: In blood, most of the thyroid clonotypes expanded above 0.001 were also present. Separation of ophthalmopathy from stable hyperthyroidism was achieved by a 13 V-J model.

Sequenced sample: blood. This TCR was sampled from a man aged 50-60 years with Graves' hyperthyroidism. This rearrangement joins TRBV28 to TRBJ1-2; TRBD1 matches 8 bases. The DNA of the CDR3 is TGTGCCAGCCAATCACAGGGGGTAACGAGAACCTTC. It yields the protein CASQSQGVTRTF.